Included here is one T cell receptor beta chain sequence, with context. Data came from immunoSEQ multiplex PCR; TCRdb stores just in-frame clones and leaves some out. The sample records 50,000 to 80,000 clones, 84% being singletons. This sample was included in a study of blood T cell repertoires in COVID-19. The clonotype was recovered from a woman aged 55-70 years with acute or convalescent COVID-19. The specimen sequenced was peripheral blood.

The CDR3 DNA is TGTGCCAGCTCACCACAACAGGGTCAGGGGAACACTGAAGCTTTCTTT. This translates into CASSPQQGQGNTEAFF. This chain connects TRBV18 to TRBJ1-1; D perhaps matches TRBD1 (6 bases). The CDR3 contains 16 residues. The V gene lost 1 base and the J gene lost 1 base, with 13 bases spanning the gap. From germline, CDR1 is KGHSH and CDR2 LQKENI.